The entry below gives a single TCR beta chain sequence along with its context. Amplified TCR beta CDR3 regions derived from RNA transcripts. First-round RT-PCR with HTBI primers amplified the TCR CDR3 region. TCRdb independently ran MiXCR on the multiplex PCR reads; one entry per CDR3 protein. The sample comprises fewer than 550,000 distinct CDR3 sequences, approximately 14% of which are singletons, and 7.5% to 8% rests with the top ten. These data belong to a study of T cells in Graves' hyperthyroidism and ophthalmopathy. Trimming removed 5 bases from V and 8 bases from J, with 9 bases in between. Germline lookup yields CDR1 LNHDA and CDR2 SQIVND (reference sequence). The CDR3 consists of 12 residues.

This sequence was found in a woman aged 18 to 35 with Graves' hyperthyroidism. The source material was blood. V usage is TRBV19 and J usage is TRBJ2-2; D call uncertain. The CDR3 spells CASSAPLGELFF. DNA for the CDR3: TGTGCCAGTAGTGCCCCGTTGGGGGAGCTGTTTTTT.